The 27 T cell receptor beta chains reported below all come from one sample, sequenced in a study of blood T cell repertoires in COVID-19. The data were produced by immunoSEQ multiplex PCR, yet TCRdb's version contains in-frame clones alone and is incomplete. Among over 250,000 clones listed, approximately 83% were seen once. The sequenced material came from peripheral blood. Source of these receptors: a woman aged 70-85 years with acute or convalescent COVID-19.

The chain recombines TRBV7-9 with TRBJ1-5; TRBD1 aligns across 10 bases. This CDR3 has 15 residues. Germline trimming cut 5 bases from V and 1 base from J; bases unmatched to any gene: 2. CDR1 SEHNR and CDR2 FQNEAQ come from the germline V gene (reference sequence). CDR3 nucleotides: TGTGCCAGCAGCCGGGACAGGGGAAGCAATCAGCCCCAGCATTTT. The encoded protein is CASSRDRGSNQPQHF.

The CDR3 region has the DNA TGCGCCAGCAGCAATGGACAGGGAGGAACAGATACGCAGTATTTT. Protein sequence: CASSNGQGGTDTQYF. The J gene is TRBJ2-3, the V gene TRBV23-1; TRBD1 agrees at 8 bases. TRBV23-1 is annotated as an ORF whose role is uncertain. The CDR3 contains 15 residues. V trimming: 6 bases; J trimming: 3 bases; junction bases outside the gene matches: 8.

The J gene is TRBJ2-7, the V gene TRBV6-1; tentative D call: TRBD2 (5 bases). The V end lost 3 bases, the J end lost 2 bases, and 8 bases lay between the germline ends. The CDR3 has 13 amino acids. The germline V gene encodes CDR1 MNHNS and CDR2 SASEGT. The CDR3 bases are TGTGCCAGCAGTGAGAGGGAACCCTACGAGCAGTACTTC. Protein sequence: CASSEREPYEQYF.

The chain links TRBV5-1 to TRBJ2-7; TRBD1 agrees at 7 bases. CDR3 size: 13 residues. Germline CDR1 is SGHRS and CDR2 is YFSETQ. The ends lost 5 bases at V and 0 bases at J; junction bases unmatched: 2. The CDR3 loop reads CASRGQSSYEQYF. CDR3 sequence (DNA): TGCGCCAGCAGGGGACAGAGCTCCTACGAGCAGTACTTC.

This clone has more than one count but fewer than ten. J is TRBJ1-1 and V is TRBV11-2, with D unresolved. Trimming left V 5 bases short and J 0 bases short, with 13 bases between. The germline V gene encodes CDR1 SGHAT and CDR2 FQNNGV. The CDR3 extends over 15 amino acids. CDR3 nucleotides: TGTGCCAGCAGCCGCTTAGACACCTTGAACACTGAAGCTTTCTTT. Its protein is CASSRLDTLNTEAFF.

Here the CDR3 reads CASSQGGLGNQPQHF. The CDR3 DNA sequence: TGTGCCAGCTCACAGGGGGGGCTAGGCAATCAGCCCCAGCATTTT. The rearrangement links TRBV18 to TRBJ1-5, with D possibly being TRBD1 (6 bases). The CDR3 has 15 amino acids. V was pared by 4 bases and J by 2 bases, with 12 bases between. CDR1 and CDR2 (germline): KGHSH, LQKENI.

In its sample, this clone was seen a few times. This rearrangement joins TRBV9 to TRBJ1-6; D is ambiguous. Between the trimmed V and J ends, which lost 4 bases and 1 base, there was a span of 9 bases. Per the germline V gene, CDR1 is SGDLS and CDR2 is YYNGEE. The CDR3 has 15 residues. This chain's CDR3 is CASSTTGSYNSPLHF. DNA of the CDR3: TGTGCCAGCAGCACCACGGGGTCCTATAATTCACCCCTCCACTTT.

This clone was seen a single time. Other DNA sequences in the sample encode the same CDR3. V is TRBV3-1 (or the pseudogene TRBV3-2) and J is TRBJ2-5; TRBD2 matches 12 bases. V dropped 11 bases and J dropped 5; count of bases not matched to a gene: 3. The germline V gene encodes CDR1 LGHDT and CDR2 YNNKEL (reference sequence). The CDR3 length is 12 residues. The CDR3 protein is CASGLAGETQYF. The CDR3 DNA is TGTGCCTCCGGACTAGCGGGGGAGACCCAGTACTTC.

V is TRBV5-1 and J is TRBJ2-7, with D maybe TRBD2 (5 bases). The CDR3 is 13 residues long. Germline loops: CDR1 SGHRS, CDR2 YFSETQ. V was clipped by 2 bases and J by 1 base, with 7 bases between them. The CDR3 region is CASSFGESYEQYF. In DNA form, the CDR3 reads TGCGCCAGCAGCTTCGGGGAGTCCTACGAGCAGTACTTC.

The chain employs TRBV9 and TRBJ2-3, with 9 positions matching TRBD2. The germline V gene has CDR1 SGDLS and CDR2 YYNGEE. The V segment lost 1 base and the J segment 5 bases; nucleotides outside the gene matches: 8. The CDR3 spans 16 residues. The chain's CDR3 is CASSVSGGGAGDTQYF. In DNA form, the CDR3 reads TGTGCCAGCAGCGTATCTGGCGGGGGGGCCGGAGATACGCAGTATTTT. Drawing the rest from reference TRBV9 and TRBJ2-3, the complete variable domain is DSGVTQTPKHLITATGQRVTLRCSPRSGDLSVYWYQQSLDQGLQFLIQYYNGEERAKGNILERFSAQQFPDLHSELNLSSLELGDSALYFCASSVSGGGAGDTQYFGPGTRLTVL.

This chain joins TRBV11-3 and TRBJ2-1, with 7 bases identical to TRBD1. CDR3 size: 14 residues. V lost 4 bases to trimming and J lost 8 bases; unmatched junction nucleotides: 8. Germline V CDR1 and CDR2: SGHNT, YENEEA. The CDR3 DNA is TGTGCCAGCAGCTCTCGACAGGGAAGCGATGAGCAGTTCTTC. It is translated as CASSSRQGSDEQFF.

CDR3 sequence (DNA): TGTGCCAGCAGCTTTTTTGGCAACCCTAACTATGGCTACACCTTC. This codes for CASSFFGNPNYGYTF. This sequence joins TRBV7-9 and TRBJ1-2; the D is unclear. The length of the CDR3 is 15 residues. V was trimmed by 3 bases and J by 0 bases, leaving 11 bases between them. CDR1 SEHNR and CDR2 FQNEAQ come from the germline V gene (reference sequence). The whole variable domain, remainder taken from reference TRBV7-9 and TRBJ1-2, is DTGVSQNPRHKITKRGQNVTFRCDPISEHNRLYWYRQTLGQGPEFLTYFQNEAQLEKSRLLSDRFSAERPKGSFSTLEIQRTEQGDSAMYLCASSFFGNPNYGYTFGSGTRLTVV.

The chain is built from TRBV2 and TRBJ2-3; D may be TRBD1 (6 bases). V was cut by 7 bases and J by 2 bases, with 10 bases left in between. Per germline, CDR1 SNHLY and CDR2 FYNNEI. The CDR3 is made up of 13 amino acids. This CDR3 is CASTRGSTDTQYF. The CDR3 DNA sequence: TGTGCCAGCACGAGGGGGTCCACAGATACGCAGTATTTT.

The genes are TRBV5-1 and TRBJ1-1; D remains unclear. The CDR3 totals 14 residues. The V and J ends lost 4 bases and 5 bases respectively, with 15 bases between them. Germline CDR1 reads SGHRS; CDR2 reads YFSETQ. CDR3 loop: CASSPSSLGTEAFF. The CDR3 DNA reads as TGCGCCAGCAGCCCCTCTTCTCTCGGGACTGAAGCTTTCTTT.

This chain connects TRBV19 to TRBJ1-4; D uncertain. The germline V gene has CDR1 LNHDA and CDR2 SQIVND (reference sequence). This CDR3 is 12 amino acids long. The ends were cut back, 6 bases at V and 7 bases at J, with 9 bases in the middle. CDR3 region: CASSPRGEKLFF. As DNA, the CDR3 is TGTGCCAGTAGCCCCCGCGGTGAAAAACTGTTTTTT.

This clone was seen only once. This rearrangement joins TRBV5-1 to TRBJ2-1; D remains ambiguous. V was trimmed by 0 bases and J by 6 bases, leaving 16 bases between them. CDR1 and CDR2 (germline): SGHRS, YFSETQ. CDR3 length: 16 amino acids. CDR3 loop: CASSLASLLGRNEQFF. DNA for the CDR3: TGCGCCAGCAGCTTGGCCAGCCTCCTAGGTCGCAATGAGCAGTTCTTC. Supplemented by reference TRBV5-1 and TRBJ2-1, the full variable domain reads KAGVTQTPRYLIKTRGQQVTLSCSPISGHRSVSWYQQTPGQGLQFLFEYFSETQRNKGNFPGRFSGRQFSNSRSEMNVSTLELGDSALYLCASSLASLLGRNEQFFGPGTRLTVL.

The rearrangement joins TRBV6-5 to TRBJ1-4; 10 bases fit TRBD1. CDR1 MNHEY and CDR2 SVGAGI come from the germline V gene. V dropped 5 bases and J dropped 4; count of bases not matched to a gene: 4. The CDR3 runs 15 residues. CDR3 DNA: TGTGCCAGCAGTCCCTGGACAGGGGGTAATGAAAAACTGTTTTTT. This gives the protein CASSPWTGGNEKLFF.

The chain links TRBV19 to TRBJ2-1, with a weak D call TRBD1 (5 bases). This CDR3 has 14 residues. Trimming stripped 6 bases from V and 6 bases from J, with 15 bases between. Germline assignment: CDR1 LNHDA and CDR2 SQIVND (reference sequence). The DNA for the CDR3 is TGTGCCAGTAGCGACGTTGACAGCACCAATGAGCAGTTCTTC. Its translation is CASSDVDSTNEQFF.

The chain is built from TRBV19 and TRBJ2-5, with D possibly matching TRBD1 (6 bases). CDR1 is LNHDA, CDR2 SQIVND, per germline (reference sequence). The CDR3 totals 14 residues. The germline V and J ends were trimmed by 5 bases and 5 bases, with 15 bases remaining between them. The chain's CDR3 is CASSSVWGRETQYF. The DNA for the CDR3 is TGTGCCAGTAGTTCTGTCTGGGGGCGGGAGACCCAGTACTTC.

This CDR3 reads CASSWGQGSEAFF. CDR3 DNA: TGCGCCAGCAGCTGGGGACAGGGTTCTGAAGCTTTCTTT. V and J are TRBV5-1 and TRBJ1-1; TRBD1 matches at 9 bases. The CDR3 has 13 amino acids. The junction had 3 bases not matched to a gene; V was cut back by 3 bases and J by 6 bases. Per the germline V gene, CDR1 is SGHRS and CDR2 is YFSETQ. Full variable domain (missing parts from reference TRBV5-1 and TRBJ1-1): KAGVTQTPRYLIKTRGQQVTLSCSPISGHRSVSWYQQTPGQGLQFLFEYFSETQRNKGNFPGRFSGRQFSNSRSEMNVSTLELGDSALYLCASSWGQGSEAFFGQGTRLTVV.

The rearrangement joins TRBV9 to TRBJ1-2; D is unclear. The germline V and J ends were trimmed by 5 bases and 5 bases, with 13 bases remaining between them. Germline loops: CDR1 SGDLS, CDR2 YYNGEE. The CDR3 is 13 amino acids. Here the CDR3 reads CASSPSSRYGYTF. CDR3 DNA: TGTGCCAGCAGTCCGTCCTCTAGGTATGGCTACACCTTC.

The chain joins TRBV9 to TRBJ2-7; a weak D match, TRBD2 (5 bases). This CDR3 has 13 residues. V was pared by 0 bases and J by 5 bases, with 9 bases between. Germline V gives CDR1 SGDLS, CDR2 YYNGEE. CDR3 sequence: CASSVGGNHEQYF. CDR3 nucleotides: TGTGCCAGCAGCGTAGGAGGGAACCACGAGCAGTACTTC.

The DNA for the CDR3 is TGTGCCAGCAGCCCCGGGACAGGGTCAGGGGGGGTCTACAATGAGCAGTTCTTC. Translation: CASSPGTGSGGVYNEQFF. The chain employs TRBV5-4 and TRBJ2-1; 9 bases agree with TRBD1. V shed 4 bases and J 3 bases; nucleotides not matched to a gene: 14. Germline CDR1 is SGHNT and CDR2 is YYREEE (reference sequence). The length of the CDR3 is 18 residues.

Comment on this clone: The same CDR3 can be traced to other DNA sequences in this sample. The V call is TRBV2, the J call TRBJ1-3; D possibly corresponds to TRBD1 (6 bases). The CDR3 length is 14 residues. Germline-derived CDR1 and CDR2 are SNHLY and FYNNEI. V gave up 3 bases and J gave up 2 bases, with 8 bases separating them. CDR3 bases: TGTGCCAGCAGTGAGGCAGGGGCTGGAAACACCATATATTTT. Encoded protein: CASSEAGAGNTIYF.

V and J are TRBV29-1 and TRBJ2-2; 7 bases align to TRBD2. CDR1 SQVTM and CDR2 ANQGSEA come from the germline V gene. The CDR3 is made up of 14 amino acids. V shed 2 bases, J shed 2 bases, and the junction held 2 bases outside the gene matches. The chain's CDR3 is CSVEPSGNTGELFF. The CDR3 DNA reads TGCAGCGTTGAACCTAGCGGTAACACCGGGGAGCTGTTTTTT.

V usage is TRBV6-6 and J usage is TRBJ1-1; 7 positions match TRBD1. CDR1 is MNHNY, CDR2 SVGAGI, per germline (reference sequence). With V trimmed by 7 bases and J by 4 bases, 9 bases remained unmatched. This CDR3 is 14 amino acids long. The CDR3 nucleotides read TGTGCCAGCACCGAACAGGGGTTGGGCACTGAAGCTTTCTTT. As protein: CASTEQGLGTEAFF.

CDR3 bases: TGTGCCAGCAGTTCGAACATGAACACTGAAGCTTTCTTT. Amino acids: CASSSNMNTEAFF. This chain connects TRBV6-5 to TRBJ1-1; D not resolved. The CDR3 contains 13 residues. V lost 4 bases and J 0 bases, leaving 6 bases between the germline ends. Germline V CDR1 and CDR2: MNHEY, SVGAGI.